This T cell receptor (beta chain) is from a study of blood T cell repertoires in COVID-19 (TCRdb year 2020). Some background on the complete study: Collaborator samples came from the United States, Italy and Spain and covered acute and convalescent phases of COVID-19. The sample metadata nearly always contained a de-identified subject ID, COVID-19 status, age in years and sex. Deeply sampled blood TCRbeta repertoires from subjects exposed to, actively infected with, or recovered from COVID-19 were included in the dataset. The prospective study material was composed of cDNA or gDNA derived from T cells, B-cell-depleted T cells, or PBMCs. HLA class I and class II types, where available, came from metadata supplied by the sample provider rather than from assay-based typing. A freely available public database, intended as a resource for researchers studying the immune response to SARS-CoV-2, is where the repertoires were released. Samples were obtained from the ongoing ImmuneRACE study (first 160 participants) and from 1,000 to 1,500 subjects provided by 6 global collaborators.

Study-wide conclusions, independent of this receptor: How much clinical and demographic metadata was included differed by source and by participant, and the metadata was provided uncurated.

In the prospective study, participants were about 18 to 100 years old, resided in about two dozen geographic areas of the United States, and were enrolled through a virtual design. In the prospective study, participants were assigned to cohorts based on the clinical history participants reported in a screening survey and a study questionnaire. For ImmuneRACE Cohort 3, a participant was defined as recovered based on two consecutive negative NP/OP PCR tests, clearance by a healthcare professional, or resolution of symptoms. In the prospective study, mobile phlebotomists collected whole blood, serum and a nasopharyngeal or oropharyngeal swab from each participant. Over a roughly 2-month period, participants in the prospective study had the option of providing additional blood draws and questionnaires. Before DNA extraction, prospective study blood samples were shipped either frozen or at room temperature.

The immunoSEQ Assay, a bias-controlled multiplex PCR, was used to amplify TCRbeta CDR3 regions from genomic DNA. On the study's bioinformatics: Within the assay, amplification of reference gene primers was used to estimate how many nucleated cells each sample contained. To quantify the absolute abundance of each unique TCRbeta CDR3 rearrangement, sequence reads were collapsed and filtered. Productive Simpson clonality was computed per sample as the square root of Simpson's diversity index over productive rearrangements. TCRdb carries this immuneACCESS record with in-frame sequences only. Its versions omit some clonotypes, under half of them owing to an unresolved V gene in the studies checked, with the rest unexplained. That table is the source of V, J and clone size, and D and trimming were worked out from the DNA. Present in this sample are approximately 490,000 clones, less than 90% of which were seen just once. In total, the top ten clones hold around 7.9% of the sample.

The CDR3 sequence holds 12 residues, the cysteine and phenylalanine included. The sequence is cut down to CDR3 DNA, 36 bases in frame from base 1. For CDR1 and CDR2, the germline V gene lists SNHLY and FYNNEI. Cut back by 8 bases and 3 bases, the V and J ends lie 10 bases apart. As to this clone: The antigen it recognizes is unknown. No base-level quality is on record; no much larger clone is a single base apart.

Sequencing used PBMCs or T cells enriched from blood (not recorded which). The V and J segments used are TRBV2 and TRBJ2-5; too little of a D gene remains to name it. This sequence was found in a woman aged 60-75 years who had recovered from COVID-19. The nucleotide sequence reads TGTGCCAGCGCCCGGAGAGAAGAGACCCAGTACTTC. Its amino acids are CASARREETQYF.